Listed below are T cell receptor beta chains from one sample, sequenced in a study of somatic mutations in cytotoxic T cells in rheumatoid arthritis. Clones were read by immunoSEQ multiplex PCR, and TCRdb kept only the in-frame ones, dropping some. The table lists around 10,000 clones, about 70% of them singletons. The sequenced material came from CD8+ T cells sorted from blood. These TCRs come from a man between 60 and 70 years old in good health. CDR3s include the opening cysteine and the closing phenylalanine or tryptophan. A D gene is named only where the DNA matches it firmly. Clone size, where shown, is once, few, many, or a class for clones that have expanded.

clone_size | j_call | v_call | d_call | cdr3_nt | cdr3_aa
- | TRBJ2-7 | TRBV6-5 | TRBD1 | TGTGCCAGCAGCCCAGGGACAGGATCTACCTACGAGCAGTACTTC | CASSPGTGSTYEQYF
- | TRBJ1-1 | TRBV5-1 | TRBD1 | TGCGCCAGCAGCCAGGGGACAGGGGCCGTCACTGAAGCTTTCTTT | CASSQGTGAVTEAFF
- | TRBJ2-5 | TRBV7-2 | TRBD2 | TGTGCCAGCAGCCCTCGGACTAGCGGGGGGGTGTACCAAGAGACCCAGTACTTC | CASSPRTSGGVYQETQYF
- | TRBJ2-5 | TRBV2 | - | TGTGCCAGCATGGACCCGACAGCTCAAGAGACCCAGTACTTC | CASMDPTAQETQYF
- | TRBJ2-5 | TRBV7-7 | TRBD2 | TGTGCCAGCAGCGCGGACAGCGGGGGCACCCTCCAAGAGACCCAGTACTTC | CASSADSGGTLQETQYF
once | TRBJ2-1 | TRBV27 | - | TGTGCCAGCAGTTTCGGAGGTACCCCCTACAATGAGCAGTTCTTC | CASSFGGTPYNEQFF
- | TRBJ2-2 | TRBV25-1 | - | TGTGCCAGCAGTGAATTCTTCGGGGAGCTGTTTTTT | CASSEFFGELFF
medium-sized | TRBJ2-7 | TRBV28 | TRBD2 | TGTGCCAGCAGTTTATTGGGGGGGTTTGAGCAGTACTTC | CASSLLGGFEQYF
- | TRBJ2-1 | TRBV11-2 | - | TGTGCCAGCAGCTTCCCCCAGGGTTCTAGCGCCTACAATGAGCAGTTCTTC | CASSFPQGSSAYNEQFF
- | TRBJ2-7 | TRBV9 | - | TGTGCCAGCAGCGTAGTCGAAGCTGGGGAGCAGTACTTC | CASSVVEAGEQYF
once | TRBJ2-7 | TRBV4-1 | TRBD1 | TGCGCCAGCAGCCAAGGGACAGGGGGCGGCGAGCAGTACTTC | CASSQGTGGGEQYF
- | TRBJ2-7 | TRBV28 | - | TGTGCCAGCGCATTAATGCAGGCCTACGAGCAGTACTTC | CASALMQAYEQYF
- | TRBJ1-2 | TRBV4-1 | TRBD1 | TGCGCCAGCAGCCAAGACCCGACAGGGAACTATGGCTACACCTTC | CASSQDPTGNYGYTF
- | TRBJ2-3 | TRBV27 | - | TGTGCCAGCAGTTTAAAGGAGACACCTACAGATACGCAGTATTTT | CASSLKETPTDTQYF
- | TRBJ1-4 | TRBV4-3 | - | TGCGCCAGCAGCGCCCGTTGGCAGGTTTCAACTAATGAAAAACTGTTTTTT | CASSARWQVSTNEKLFF
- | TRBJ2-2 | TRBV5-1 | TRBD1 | TGCGCCAGCAGCTTGGAGGACAGGGGGATAACCGGGGAGCTGTTTTTT | CASSLEDRGITGELFF
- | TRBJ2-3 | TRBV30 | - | TGTGCCTGGAGTGTCAGCACAGATACGCAGTATTTT | CAWSVSTDTQYF
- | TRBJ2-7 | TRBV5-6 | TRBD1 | TGTGCCAGCAGTTACACTGGGACAGCCTTTGGGGAGCAGTACTTC | CASSYTGTAFGEQYF
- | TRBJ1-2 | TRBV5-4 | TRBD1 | TGTGCCAGCAGCTTGGGGACAGGCGCTTTCGGCTACACCTTC | CASSLGTGAFGYTF
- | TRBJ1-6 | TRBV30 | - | TGTGCCTGGAATGAGGACTTGGCCATGTTTAATTCACCCCTCCACTTT | CAWNEDLAMFNSPLHF
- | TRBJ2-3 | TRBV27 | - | TGTGCCAGCCGGGAACTACTTTCTAGCACAGATACGCAGTATTTT | CASRELLSSTDTQYF
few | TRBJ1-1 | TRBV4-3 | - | TGCGCCAGCAGCCAAGATGTTCTAACTGAAGCTTTCTTT | CASSQDVLTEAFF
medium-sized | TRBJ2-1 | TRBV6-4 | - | TGTGCCAGCAGTGACTCGAACTCGATGGAGCCGTTCTTC | CASSDSNSMEPFF
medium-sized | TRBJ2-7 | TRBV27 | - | TGTGCCAGCAGTGGGGCGACGTCAACCTACGAGCAGTACTTC | CASSGATSTYEQYF
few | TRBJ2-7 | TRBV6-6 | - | TGTGCCGGGGGGAGGGGGCCGTACGAGCAGTACTTC | CAGGRGPYEQYF
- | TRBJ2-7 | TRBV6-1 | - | TGTGCCAGCAGTGAAGCCTCTGTGGGTAGCTCCTACGAGCAGTACTTC | CASSEASVGSSYEQYF
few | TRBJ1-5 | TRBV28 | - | TGTGCCACTGGCACTCCCGGACTGCCTCAGCCCCAGCATTTT | CATGTPGLPQPQHF
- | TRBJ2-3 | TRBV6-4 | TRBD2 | TGTGCCAGCAAAAGCGGGAGGGCCTCAGATACGCAGTATTTT | CASKSGRASDTQYF
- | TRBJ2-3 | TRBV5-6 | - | TGTGCCAGCAGCACCCCTATAGTTGGTTCGGATACGCAGTATTTT | CASSTPIVGSDTQYF
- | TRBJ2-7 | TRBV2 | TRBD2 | TGTGCCAGCAAACAGACTAGCGGGAGCCACGAGCAGTACTTC | CASKQTSGSHEQYF
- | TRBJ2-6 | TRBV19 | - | TGTGCCAGTAAGGTGGGGACCGGGGCCAACGTCCTGACTTTC | CASKVGTGANVLTF
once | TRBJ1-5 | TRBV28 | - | TGTGCCAGCAGTCTGACTCCCGGAGGGAATCAGCCCCAGCATTTT | CASSLTPGGNQPQHF
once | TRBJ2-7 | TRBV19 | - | TGTGCCAGTAGTATTTCGGGACATTCAATCTACGAGCAGTACTTC | CASSISGHSIYEQYF
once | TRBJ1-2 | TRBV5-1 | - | TGCGCCAGCAGCTTAGGAGGGGCATCTAACTATGGCTACACCTTC | CASSLGGASNYGYTF